These 17 T cell receptor beta chains were all obtained from the same sample, sequenced in a study of cytomegalovirus exposure and HLA in healthy donors. 13 Jbeta primers and 60 Vbeta primers were used for the PCR. Data came from immunoSEQ multiplex PCR; TCRdb stores just in-frame clones and leaves some out. Counted here are tens of thousands of clones, around two thirds occurring once; the ten biggest clones make up more than 9.5%. Specimen: PBMCs. These receptors were obtained from a human donor in good health.

This chain joins TRBV30 and TRBJ1-5, with a tentative D call TRBD1 (5 bases). V was trimmed by 0 bases and J by 7 bases, leaving 19 bases between them. This CDR3 has 16 residues. Germline CDR1 and CDR2: GTSNPN and SVGIG (reference sequence). As DNA, the CDR3 is TGTGCCTGGAGTGTAAAGGGGATCTCAGGCCGCCAGCCCCAGCATTTT. Translation: CAWSVKGISGRQPQHF. The full variable domain, with the rest looked up from reference TRBV30 and TRBJ1-5, is SQTIHQWPATLVQPVGSPLSLECTVEGTSNPNLYWYRQAAGRGLQLLFYSVGIGQISSEVPQNLSASRPQDRQFILSSKKLLLSDSGFYLCAWSVKGISGRQPQHFGDGTRLSIL.

The chain has TRBV5-1 and TRBJ1-2; D not certain. V gave up 7 bases and J gave up 1 base, with 11 bases separating them. This CDR3 comprises 13 residues. Germline values: CDR1 SGHRS, CDR2 YFSETQ. The CDR3 DNA reads TGCGCCAGCCGGAGGGAGAGTAACTATGGCTACACCTTC. Its translation is CASRRESNYGYTF.

The gene calls are TRBV5-1 and TRBJ2-3; TRBD2 aligns across 7 bases. The V segment lost 0 bases and the J segment 6 bases; nucleotides outside the gene matches: 13. CDR1 and CDR2 (germline): SGHRS, YFSETQ. There are 17 residues in the CDR3. The chain's CDR3 is CASSLGFGDYSMDTQYF. CDR3 DNA sequence: TGCGCCAGCAGCTTGGGGTTTGGGGACTACTCTATGGATACGCAGTATTTT.

This clone was seen only a few times. The gene calls are TRBV5-6 and TRBJ1-2; tentative D call: TRBD1 (5 bases). Germline V CDR1 and CDR2: SGHDT, YYEEEE. CDR3 size: 12 residues. V was clipped by 1 base and J by 6 bases, with 7 bases between them. For the CDR3, the DNA is TGTGCCAGCAGCTTGTGGGGGGATGGCTACACCTTC. Encoded protein: CASSLWGDGYTF.

The rearrangement joins TRBV19 to TRBJ1-6, with a tentative D call TRBD1 (6 bases). The CDR3 has 13 residues. Trimming pared 4 bases from V and 10 bases from J, leaving 11 bases between. Germline V gives CDR1 LNHDA, CDR2 SQIVND (reference sequence). The CDR3 protein is CASSTAGVSPLHF. DNA of the CDR3: TGTGCCAGTAGTACGGCAGGGGTATCACCCCTCCACTTT.

The gene calls are TRBV2 and TRBJ2-7, with no clear D. V lost 4 bases, J lost 8 bases, and 24 bases lay in between. The germline V gene encodes CDR1 SNHLY and CDR2 FYNNEI. This CDR3 is built from 16 residues. CDR3 protein: CASSANSFALVKKQYF. The CDR3 DNA follows: TGTGCCAGCAGTGCTAATTCGTTCGCCCTTGTTAAAAAGCAGTACTTC.

This clone was seen only a few times. The chain has TRBV28 and TRBJ2-7; weak D call: TRBD1 (5 bases). With 4 bases removed from V and 3 bases from J, the gap between germline ends came to 13 bases. CDR3 length: 14 amino acids. CDR1 and CDR2 (germline): MDHEN, SYDVKM. In DNA, the CDR3 is TGTGCCAGCAGTTCCTCAGGGTTCCACTACGAGCAGTACTTC. It encodes CASSSSGFHYEQYF.

CDR3 residues: CASSRGYSNPYEQYF. DNA for the CDR3: TGTGCCAGCTCTCGGGGATATAGTAACCCCTACGAGCAGTACTTC. The rearrangement links TRBV27 to TRBJ2-7, with D possibly TRBD2 on 5 matching bases. The CDR3 sequence is 15 residues long. The V end was cut by 8 bases, the J end by 2 bases, with 19 bases between. CDR1 is MNHEY and CDR2 is SMNVEV in the germline V gene (reference sequence).

The V and J genes are TRBV5-6 and TRBJ2-6; D is perhaps TRBD1 or TRBD2 (6 bases each). Looked up from germline, CDR1 is SGHDT and CDR2 is YYEEEE. The CDR3 has 18 amino acids. Trimming removed 4 bases from V and 0 bases from J, with 17 bases in between. This chain's CDR3 is CASSLEGVPFSGANVLTF. CDR3 nucleotides: TGTGCCAGCAGCCTGGAGGGGGTGCCTTTCTCTGGGGCCAACGTCCTGACTTTC.

J is TRBJ2-5 and V is TRBV5-1, with 7 bases aligning to TRBD1. V was clipped by 3 bases and J by 2 bases; unmatched bases: 10. Germline CDR1 is SGHRS and CDR2 is YFSETQ. This CDR3 is built from 16 residues. The CDR3 DNA reads as TGCGCCAGCAGCTCCGACAGGGTCGGTCTACAAGAGACCCAGTACTTC. Translation gives CASSSDRVGLQETQYF. Full variable domain (outside the CDR3, taken from reference TRBV5-1 and TRBJ2-5): KAGVTQTPRYLIKTRGQQVTLSCSPISGHRSVSWYQQTPGQGLQFLFEYFSETQRNKGNFPGRFSGRQFSNSRSEMNVSTLELGDSALYLCASSSDRVGLQETQYFGPGTRLLVL.

This rearrangement joins TRBV5-1 to TRBJ1-1; 7 bases are a match to TRBD1. The CDR3 is made up of 16 amino acids. Germline trimming cut 1 base from V and 4 bases from J; bases unmatched to any gene: 10. Germline loops: CDR1 SGHRS, CDR2 YFSETQ. For the CDR3, the DNA is TGCGCCAGCAGCTTGTCTCCGATGGACAGGAGCACTGAAGCTTTCTTT. It is translated as CASSLSPMDRSTEAFF.

The rearrangement joins TRBV2 to TRBJ2-2, with D unresolved. Germline lookup yields CDR1 SNHLY and CDR2 FYNNEI. V was shortened by 4 bases and J by 5 bases, with 5 bases between the two germline ends. The CDR3 consists of 12 residues. Here the CDR3 DNA reads TGTGCCAGCAGTGGCGAGACCGGGGAGCTGTTTTTT. Translated, it gives CASSGETGELFF.

As regards this clone: Additional DNA sequences in this sample encode the identical CDR3. This chain joins TRBV5-4 and TRBJ2-7, with D possibly being TRBD2 (6 bases). This CDR3 region has 14 residues. CDR1 is SGHNT, CDR2 YYREEE, per germline (reference sequence). V was shortened by 2 bases and J by 0 bases, with 9 bases between the two germline ends. CDR3 bases: TGTGCCAGCAGCTTCGGGACTTCCTCCTACGAGCAGTACTTC. Translated: CASSFGTSSYEQYF.

This rearrangement joins TRBV27 to TRBJ2-5, with D tentatively TRBD1 (6 bases). V gave up 6 bases and J gave up 5 bases, with 10 bases separating them. This CDR3 region has 12 residues. From germline, CDR1 is MNHEY and CDR2 SMNVEV (reference sequence). CDR3 region: CASRARGETQYF. DNA of the CDR3: TGTGCCAGCAGGGCGAGGGGGGAGACCCAGTACTTC.

The rearrangement uses TRBV19 and TRBJ1-1; D not resolved. This CDR3 has 11 residues. V lost 7 bases and J 5 bases, leaving 8 bases between the germline ends. The germline V gene encodes CDR1 LNHDA and CDR2 SQIVND (reference sequence). The CDR3 coding sequence is TGTGCCAGTATTTCGAGGACTGAAGCTTTCTTT. This gives the protein CASISRTEAFF.

V and J are TRBV7-3 and TRBJ2-3, with 7 bases lining up with TRBD1. Germline CDR1 reads SGHTA; CDR2 reads FQGTGA. V lost 8 bases to trimming and J lost 0 bases; unmatched junction nucleotides: 8. The length of the CDR3 is 15 residues. For the CDR3, the DNA is TGTGCCAGCCAAGCTCTGGGACAGAGCACAGATACGCAGTATTTT. Residues: CASQALGQSTDTQYF.

The chain joins TRBV10-3 to TRBJ2-4; 7 positions match TRBD1. The germline V gene has CDR1 ENHRY and CDR2 SYGVKD. V lost 7 bases, J lost 6 bases, and 9 bases stayed unmatched. This CDR3 is 14 amino acids long. CDR3 residues: CAITQTDRVNIQYF. In DNA, the CDR3 is TGTGCCATCACCCAGACCGACAGGGTAAACATTCAGTACTTC.